This TCR beta chain was sequenced during a study of cytomegalovirus exposure and HLA in healthy donors (dated by TCRdb to the late 2010s). With regard to the full study: An earlier analysis of approximately 590 of the donors reported 250 to 350 Gb of sequence data and around 120 million unique TCR beta sequences from 150 million to 200 million T cells. Approximately 330 gigabases of sequencing data and about 92 million unique TCR sequences made up an early release that covered approximately 700 HLA-typed donors. Of the roughly 400 genotyped donors, over 70% fell in the genetic ancestry cluster associated with self-reported Caucasian donors. The study aimed to test whether cataloging public T cell receptors could reveal signatures of past pathogen exposure. The study profiled the T cell repertoires of approximately 700 subjects by immunosequencing and related them to cytomegalovirus serostatus. In addition to the first cohort of about 650 subjects, a separate validation cohort of 120 different subjects was used. To predict cytomegalovirus infection status, the study combined high-throughput TCR immunosequencing, statistical association of individual TCRs with disease status, and machine learning. A later analysis re-analyzed previously published TCR beta repertoires from 660 or so donors and added high-resolution HLA genotyping to study TCR occurrence patterns. The later analysis used no new phenotypic data to find candidate immune exposures, relying instead on TCR beta sequences and their occurrence across donors. An earlier analysis of 587 of the donors used high-throughput TCR beta sequencing to judge whether each TCR beta V gene segment behaved as functional or pseudogenic. Donor age, sex, ethnicity and CMV serostatus were compiled alongside the repertoire data. In a later genetic analysis, genome-wide SNP genotypes for about 65% of the roughly 670 donors were used, and that subset was treated as a discovery cohort. All discovery cohort repertoires had been generated on a single sequencing platform. Class I and class II HLA loci were covered by the typing at four-digit resolution. The number of donors typed differed by locus, with about 620-630 for A, B, C, DRB1 and DQB1, roughly 520 for DQA1, nearly 610 for DPA1, and over 400 for DPB1. Several DR-DQ haplotypes were treated as single units for association and clustering because of strong linkage in the cohort. Across some 400 genotyped donors of the cohort, an average of about 200,000 unique TCR beta nucleotide sequences per donor were sequenced, and around 20% of those sequences were non-productive. Overall study results and their limits: In a later analysis, HLA-associated TCR beta chains were found to be more clonally expanded and to have lower generation probabilities than equally common non-associated chains. Because the 87-base-pair reads could not distinguish some IMGT-functional V segments, including TRBV6-2 and TRBV6-3, those segments were excluded. A cluster of highly shared sequence variants was judged likely to be a technical artifact of the sequencing pipeline. Because HLA typing was missing for some donors at each locus, association tests included only the typed subset. Linkage disequilibrium might explain the correlated functional status among segregating V segments, but an unknown experimental factor could not be ruled out. At a false discovery rate of 0.05, a later analysis linked under 20,000 TCR beta sequences to specific HLA alleles. The only immune exposure information available for the cohort was CMV serostatus. V-gene and J-gene trimming of TCR beta chains was associated with a missense DCLRE1C variant in a later genetic analysis, and the association was replicated in an independent cohort. Cytomegalovirus status was reported to be diagnosed by the classifier with high specificity and sensitivity in both the original and validation cohorts. The authors suggested that the approach could potentially be generalized to other disease states and immunological phenotypes. The study listed 164 TCR beta chains as associated with cytomegalovirus. In a later analysis, the rate of TCR association differed among HLA loci, with DRB1 alleles having the most associated TCRs and HLA-C alleles having the fewest. Because counts were too low, about 18 rarely observed V segments, including chromosome 9 orphons, were excluded from the earlier analysis of some 540 of the donors. In a later analysis, several top co-occurrence clusters were reported to appear linked to parvovirus B19, influenza, CMV and Epstein-Barr virus. A further reported finding was that TCR beta sequences accurately predicted the HLA-A and HLA-B alleles for most subjects in the first cohort. A later analysis found that most CMV-associated TCR beta chains appeared HLA-restricted, with HLA associations seemingly driven largely by CMV exposure. In a later genetic analysis, fewer N-insertions in productive TCRs were reported among donors in an Asian-associated ancestry cluster than the 666-donor mean. In this cohort, only TCR beta chains were sequenced, and detectable features were limited by the absence of alpha or paired-chain data. An earlier analysis of around 500 of the donors showed that most TCR beta V segments appeared in productive rearrangements either about 87% or about 30% of the time, which broadly matched IMGT annotations. Most TCR sequences were observed very rarely across donors, whereas some public TCRs were present in many individuals. When HLA alleles, especially DR and DQ, strongly co-occurred, TCR associations were difficult to assign to individual alleles. Three of the identified cytomegalovirus-associated TCR beta chains were confirmed in vitro to be specific for cytomegalovirus antigens. Presence/absence analyses assumed roughly uniform sequencing depth across donors, an assumption that may not hold.

The protocol used for the library was the immunoSEQ multiplex PCR assay. The multiplex PCR relied on a mix of 60 forward primers for TCR Vbeta segments and 13 reverse primers for TCR Jbeta segments. A multiplex PCR assay on genomic DNA amplified the CDR3 region of rearranged TCR beta genes. On the Illumina HiSeq System, the amplified TCR beta libraries were sequenced as 87-base-pair reads. In the authors' own workflow: Across the 670 or so repertoires, a later analysis counted 75 million to 90 million unique TCR beta chains, 8.5 million to 12 million of which were shared by at least two donors. Raw reads were error-corrected and collapsed into unique sequences with a nearest-neighbor algorithm that merged closely related sequences to remove PCR and sequencing errors. Alignment of CDR3 sequences to IMGT reference sequences was used to assign V, D and J gene segments. For a sequence to be retained, a match of at least six nucleotides was required to both a V gene segment and a J gene segment. A rearrangement counted as productive if the CDR3 had no stop codons and remained in frame with V and J, and every other rearrangement counted as non-productive. Following IMGT convention, CDR3 was defined as the stretch from the second conserved V-encoded cysteine to the conserved J-encoded phenylalanine. Sequences without an unambiguous match to a single V gene segment were excluded from the earlier analysis of several hundred of the donors. In an earlier analysis of 450 to 750 of the donors, a V segment was called functional when productive rearrangements were above 56.7%, and segregating when the standard deviation between donors exceeded 5%. To diagnose cytomegalovirus status from the catalog of TCR beta chain sequences, a statistical classification framework was built. In a later analysis, TCR nucleotide sequences were compared against IMGT/GENE-DB human TR gene sequences so that V and J genes could be assigned. In a later analysis, CDR3 sequences and most-parsimonious VDJ recombination scenarios were assigned using the TCRdist pipeline. A later analysis defined each TCR beta chain by its CDR3 amino acid sequence plus V-gene family, and excluded reads lacking a unique V-gene family. To address suspected cross-contamination and a sequencing artifact, a later analysis removed 450 to 700 highly shared, low-generation-probability nucleotide sequences. A later analysis calculated a clonal expansion index for each public chain from normalized within-repertoire ranks of inferred template counts. Generation probabilities in a later analysis came from a VDJ recombination model fitted to out-of-frame rearrangements, and those results were checked against IGoR. A later analysis scored TCR-TCR, TCR-HLA and TCR-CMV co-occurrence with hypergeometric tests, applying a repertoire-size bias correction to TCR pairs. A later analysis estimated false discovery rates by permuting HLA or CMV assignments 20 times. In a later analysis, co-occurring TCRs were grouped using DBSCAN, and TCRdist sequence similarity was added for clustering within HLA-allele-positive subsets. Repertoires with fewer than 30,000 or more than 120,000 public chains were left out of co-occurrence clustering, as were about 5 repertoires with anomalous nucleotide sharing. TCRdb obtained this table from immuneACCESS and retained in-frame rearrangements with V and J assigned. These tables miss some clones; where compared with another copy, unresolved V genes account for less than half of the shortfall, and the remainder is unexplained. The V and J calls and clone size were taken over from that table, and D and trimming were inferred from the DNA. The sample table lists 42,000 or so clones, 40% to 60% of them with a count of one. The top ten clones comprise about 12% of the sample.

This clone has just a few counts. Its antigen is unknown. Per-base quality was not reported, and no clone a single base away is much larger than it. The germline V gene gives CDR1 as SGHTA and CDR2 as FQGNSA. The CDR3, from cysteine to phenylalanine, totals 14 residues. The CDR3 DNA has 42 bases and is translated from base 1. Trimming accounts for 3 bases at V and 1 base at J, while the number of junction bases matched to no gene is 2. The cohort comprised more than 550 healthy bone marrow donors. At the time of sampling, all cohort members were nominally healthy, though unrecorded immune exposures were likely present. Of the roughly 700 cohort members, 289 had a positive CMV serostatus and about 350 had a negative one, while no CMV serostatus was recorded for the donor. Every donor gave a peripheral blood sample, and the peripheral blood mononuclear cells from that sample were used for TCR beta sequencing. Genomic DNA extraction from the blood cell samples was performed with the Qiagen DNeasy Blood Extraction Kit.

In this chain, TRBV7-2 is recombined with TRBJ2-5; 7 central bases correspond to TRBD1. This TCR was recovered from a human donor in good health. Sequencing was performed on PBMCs. The DNA sequence is TGTGCCAGCAGCTTTGCAGGGGGCCAAGAGACCCAGTACTTC. This codes for CASSFAGGQETQYF.